This T cell receptor (beta chain) comes out of a study of metastatic and nonmetastatic thyroid tumors. Overall study: The comparison covered peripheral blood and tumor or nodule tissue in malignant and benign thyroid patients.

Per the original data handling: What underpinned the distant-metastasis classifier for papillary thyroid cancer was the set of CDR3 differences across clinicopathological groups. Using MiXCR, TCRdb reanalyzed the PCR reads. TCRdb, rather than the study authors, made the V and J calls. The repertoire consists of about 43,000 clones, with under 4% occurring once and the leading ten covering more than 7.5%. Germline CDR1 reads WSHSY; CDR2 reads SAAADI. This CDR3 is 15 amino acids long. Study outcomes and limitations: Benign nodules reportedly had significantly lower TCR beta diversity than malignant thyroid tumors in blood and tumor.

All patients were untreated before thyroid surgery. A few counts support this clone. Its antigen remains unidentified. This may stem from a read error, because a much larger clone lies one nucleotide away. The sample holds other DNA sequences that translate to the same CDR3. This receptor was taken from a female donor with papillary thyroid cancer or a benign thyroid nodule (not recorded which). Some clones in this sample may be carry-over from other donors' samples. Sequenced material: blood. The J gene is TRBJ1-4, the V gene TRBV10-2, with TRBD1 matching 7 bases. The CDR3 protein is CASRGFGGSNEKLFF. For the CDR3, the DNA is TGCGCTAGCAGGGGGTTTGGGGGCTCGAATGAAAAACTGTTTTTT.